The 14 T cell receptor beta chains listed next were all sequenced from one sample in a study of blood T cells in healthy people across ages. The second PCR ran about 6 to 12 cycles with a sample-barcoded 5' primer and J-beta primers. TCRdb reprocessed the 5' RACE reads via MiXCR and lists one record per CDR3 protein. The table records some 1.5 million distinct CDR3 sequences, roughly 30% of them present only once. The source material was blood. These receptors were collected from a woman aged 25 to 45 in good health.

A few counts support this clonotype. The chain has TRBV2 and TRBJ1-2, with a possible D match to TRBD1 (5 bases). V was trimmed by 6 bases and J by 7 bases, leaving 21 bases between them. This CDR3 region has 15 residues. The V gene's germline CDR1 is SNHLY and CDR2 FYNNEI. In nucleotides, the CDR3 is TGTGCCAGCAGCGATATCCGGGACCAGAGGTTTGGCTACACCTTC. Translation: CASSDIRDQRFGYTF. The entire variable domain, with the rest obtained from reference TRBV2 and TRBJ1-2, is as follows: EPEVTQTPSHQVTQMGQEVILRCVPISNHLYFYWYRQILGQKVEFLVSFYNNEISEKSEIFDDQFSVERPDGSNFTLKIRSTKLEDSAMYFCASSDIRDQRFGYTFGSGTRLTVV.

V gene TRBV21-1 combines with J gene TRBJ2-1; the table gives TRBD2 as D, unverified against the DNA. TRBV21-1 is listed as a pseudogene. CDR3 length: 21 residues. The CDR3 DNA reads TGTGCCAGCAGCAAAGAAGGAGGCGGACTAGCGGGAATGCCCTCCTACAATGAGCAGTTCTTC. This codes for CASSKEGGGLAGMPSYNEQFF.

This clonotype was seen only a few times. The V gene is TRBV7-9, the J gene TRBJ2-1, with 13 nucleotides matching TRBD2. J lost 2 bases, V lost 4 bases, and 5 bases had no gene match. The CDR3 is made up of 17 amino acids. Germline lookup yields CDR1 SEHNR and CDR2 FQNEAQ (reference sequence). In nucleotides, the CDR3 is TGTGCCAGCAGCTCACTAGCGGGAGGGCCTACCTACAATGAGCAGTTCTTC. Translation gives CASSSLAGGPTYNEQFF.

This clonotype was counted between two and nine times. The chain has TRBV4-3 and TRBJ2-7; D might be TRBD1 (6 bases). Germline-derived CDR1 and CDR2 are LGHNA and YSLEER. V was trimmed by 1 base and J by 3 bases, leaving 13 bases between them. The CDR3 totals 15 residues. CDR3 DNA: TGCGCCAGCAGCCAAGTGGCCAGGGGTATCTACGAGCAGTACTTC. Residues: CASSQVARGIYEQYF.

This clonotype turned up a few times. The chain's CDR3 is CASKEFDGYTF. The CDR3 DNA reads TGTGCCAGCAAGGAGTTCGATGGCTACACCTTC. This chain uses TRBV12-3 or TRBV12-4 with TRBJ1-2; D is ambiguous. The CDR3 loop spans 11 amino acids. Trimming took 7 bases from V and 6 from J, leaving 9 bases between them.

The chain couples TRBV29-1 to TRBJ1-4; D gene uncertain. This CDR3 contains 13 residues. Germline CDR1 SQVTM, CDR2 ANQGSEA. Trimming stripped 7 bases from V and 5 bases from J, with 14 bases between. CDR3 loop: CSAGPGNNEKLFF. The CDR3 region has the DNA TGCAGCGCAGGTCCGGGAAACAATGAAAAACTGTTTTTT.

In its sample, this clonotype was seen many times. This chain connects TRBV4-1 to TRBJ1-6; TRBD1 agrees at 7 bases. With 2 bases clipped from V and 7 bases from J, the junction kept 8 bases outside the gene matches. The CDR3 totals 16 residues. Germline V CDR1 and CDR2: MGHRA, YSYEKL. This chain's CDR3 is CASSQPLDRRNSPLHF. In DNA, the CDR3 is TGCGCCAGCAGCCAACCTCTGGACAGGCGGAATTCACCCCTCCACTTT.

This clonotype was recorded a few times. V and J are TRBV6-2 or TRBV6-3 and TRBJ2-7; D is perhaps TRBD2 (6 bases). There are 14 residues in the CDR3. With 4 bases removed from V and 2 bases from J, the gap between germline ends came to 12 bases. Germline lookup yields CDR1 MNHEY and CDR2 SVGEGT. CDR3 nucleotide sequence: TGTGCCAGCAGTTGGAGCGGGCCTACCTACGAGCAGTACTTC. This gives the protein CASSWSGPTYEQYF.

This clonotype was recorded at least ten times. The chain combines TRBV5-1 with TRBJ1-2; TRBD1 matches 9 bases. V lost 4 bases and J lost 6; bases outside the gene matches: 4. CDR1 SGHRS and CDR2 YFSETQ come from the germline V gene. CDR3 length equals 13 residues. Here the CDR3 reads CASSRTGDDGYTF. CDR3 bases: TGCGCCAGCAGCCGGACAGGGGATGATGGCTACACCTTC. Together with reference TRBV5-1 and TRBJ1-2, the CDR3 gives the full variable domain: KAGVTQTPRYLIKTRGQQVTLSCSPISGHRSVSWYQQTPGQGLQFLFEYFSETQRNKGNFPGRFSGRQFSNSRSEMNVSTLELGDSALYLCASSRTGDDGYTFGSGTRLTVV.

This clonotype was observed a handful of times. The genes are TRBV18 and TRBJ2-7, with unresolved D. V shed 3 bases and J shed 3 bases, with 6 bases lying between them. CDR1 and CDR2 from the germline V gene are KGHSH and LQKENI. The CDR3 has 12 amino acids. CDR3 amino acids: CASSPAIYEQYF. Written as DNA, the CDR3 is TGTGCCAGCTCACCGGCTATCTACGAGCAGTACTTC.

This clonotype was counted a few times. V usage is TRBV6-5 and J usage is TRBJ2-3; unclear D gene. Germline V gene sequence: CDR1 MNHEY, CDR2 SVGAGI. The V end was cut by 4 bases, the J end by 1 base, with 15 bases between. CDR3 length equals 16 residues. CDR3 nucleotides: TGTGCCAGCAGTTTTGAAGGCGTCCTCGGCACAGATACGCAGTATTTT. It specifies CASSFEGVLGTDTQYF.

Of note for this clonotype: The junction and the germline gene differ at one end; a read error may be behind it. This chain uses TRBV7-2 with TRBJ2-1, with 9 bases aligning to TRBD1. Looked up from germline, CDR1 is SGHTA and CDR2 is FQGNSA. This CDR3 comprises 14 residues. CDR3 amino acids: CASSLDRGIDEQFF. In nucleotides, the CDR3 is TGTGCTAGCAGCTTGGACAGGGGTATTGATGAGCAGTTCTTC.

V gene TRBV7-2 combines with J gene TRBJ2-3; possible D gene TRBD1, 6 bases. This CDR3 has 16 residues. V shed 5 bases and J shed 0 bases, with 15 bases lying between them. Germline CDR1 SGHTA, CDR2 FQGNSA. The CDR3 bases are TGTGCCAGCAGCCGGCGGACAGCCTCTAGCACAGATACGCAGTATTTT. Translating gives CASSRRTASSTDTQYF.

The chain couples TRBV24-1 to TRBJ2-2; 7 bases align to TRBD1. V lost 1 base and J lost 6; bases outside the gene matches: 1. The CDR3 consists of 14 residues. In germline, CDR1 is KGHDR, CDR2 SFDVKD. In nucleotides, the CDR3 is TGTGCCACCAGTGATTTCCAGGGGGCCGGGGAGCTGTTTTTT. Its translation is CATSDFQGAGELFF.